A selection of T cell receptor beta chains follows, all from one sample in a study of cytomegalovirus exposure and HLA in healthy donors. Repertoires were generated with immunoSEQ multiplex PCR, while TCRdb's copy carries only in-frame clones and drops some. The repertoire includes tens of thousands of clones, around 93% of them detected once, and around 1.1% sits in the top ten. Source material: PBMCs. Receptors originate from a woman aged 25 to 39 in good health and CMV-seropositive. The CDR3 runs from the conserved cysteine through the conserved F or W. The D gene is left open where the match is weak. Size tells how often a clone was seen (once, few, many) or the class of an expanded clone, and some rows leave it out.

TRBJ2-7 TRBD2 TRBV10-3 . CAISESSQREGRYEQYF TGTGCCATCAGTGAGTCAAGTCAGCGGGAGGGCAGGTACGAGCAGTACTTC
TRBJ2-3 TRBD2 TRBV5-1 . CASRTSGTSTDTQYF TGCGCCAGCAGGACTAGCGGTACTAGCACAGATACGCAGTATTTT
TRBJ1-5 TRBD1 TRBV28 . CASSLRTGGGPNSNQPQHF TGTGCCAGCAGTTTAAGGACAGGGGGCGGCCCGAATAGCAATCAGCCCCAGCATTTT
TRBJ1-3 . TRBV5-5 . CASSLEGGYGNTIYF TGTGCCAGCAGCTTGGAAGGGGGATATGGAAACACCATATATTTT
TRBJ2-1 TRBD1 TRBV28 . CASRLGTGTLNEQFF TGTGCCAGCCGCCTGGGGACAGGGACCCTGAATGAGCAGTTCTTC
TRBJ2-7 TRBD1 TRBV5-6 . CASSLAGTGFSEQYF TGTGCCAGCAGCTTGGCCGGGACAGGGTTCTCCGAGCAGTACTTC
TRBJ2-4 TRBD1 TRBV2 . CASRPGTGKNIQYF TGTGCCAGCAGACCCGGGACAGGAAAAAACATTCAGTACTTC
TRBJ1-3 . TRBV28 . CASSLPGGGRRGNTIYF TGTGCCAGCAGCCTCCCGGGCGGCGGGCGGCGCGGAAACACCATATATTTT
TRBJ2-1 TRBD2 TRBV27 . CASSLSVRRLADTYNEQFF TGTGCCAGCAGTTTATCGGTCAGAAGGCTAGCGGATACCTACAATGAGCAGTTCTTC
TRBJ1-5 TRBD1 TRBV7-8 . CASSPGLGTGGLGRNQPQHF TGTGCCAGCAGCCCGGGATTGGGGACAGGAGGCCTGGGGCGCAATCAGCCCCAGCATTTT
TRBJ1-3 . TRBV9 . CANRQGNTIYF TGTGCCAACCGACAGGGAAACACCATATATTTT
TRBJ1-1 . TRBV7-3 . CASSLIGGETEAFF TGTGCCAGCAGCTTAATAGGGGGGGAGACTGAAGCTTTCTTT
TRBJ1-2 . TRBV6-5 once CASSYFVGDYGYTF TGTGCCAGCAGTTATTTCGTCGGGGACTATGGCTACACCTTC
TRBJ1-3 . TRBV19 . CASSTQSSGNTIYF TGTGCCAGTAGTACACAGAGCTCTGGAAACACCATATATTTT
TRBJ1-5 . TRBV7-8 . CASSLVGTSNQPQHF TGTGCCAGCAGCTTAGTGGGGACAAGCAATCAGCCCCAGCATTTT
TRBJ2-1 TRBD2 TRBV9 . CASSELAGGPIYNEQFF TGTGCCAGCAGCGAACTAGCGGGAGGGCCGATCTACAATGAGCAGTTCTTC
TRBJ2-5 TRBD1 TRBV6-5 . CASSPTGVMETQYF TGTGCCAGCAGCCCTACAGGGGTGATGGAGACCCAGTACTTC
TRBJ2-7 TRBD2 TRBV11-2 . CASRPIGGRVSYEQYF TGTGCCAGCAGGCCGATAGGCGGGAGGGTCTCCTACGAGCAGTACTTC
TRBJ1-1 . TRBV6-1 . CASSGQYTEAFF TGTGCCAGCAGTGGACAGTACACTGAAGCTTTCTTT
TRBJ2-5 . TRBV18 . CASSPRTQETQYF TGTGCCAGCTCACCAAGGACTCAAGAGACCCAGTACTTC
TRBJ2-7 . TRBV7-9 . CASSLAGGYSSYEQYF TGTGCCAGCAGCTTAGCCGGCGGGTATAGCTCCTACGAGCAGTACTTC
TRBJ1-4 . TRBV7-9 . CASSPRRQGGEKLFF TGTGCCAGCAGCCCCCGGCGGCAGGGCGGTGAAAAACTGTTTTTT
TRBJ1-2 . TRBV2 few CASSAGNYGYTF TGTGCCAGCAGTGCCGGGAACTATGGCTACACCTTC
TRBJ2-7 . TRBV11-2 once CASSSWSSYEQYF TGTGCCAGCAGTAGCTGGAGCTCCTACGAGCAGTACTTC
TRBJ2-7 . TRBV5-1 . CASSFEVLSGQPYEQYF TGCGCCAGCAGCTTCGAGGTCCTAAGCGGGCAACCCTACGAGCAGTACTTC
TRBJ2-1 TRBD2 TRBV5-1 . CASRGGGGARYNEQFF TGCGCCAGCCGCGGGGGAGGCGGAGCCCGATACAATGAGCAGTTCTTC
TRBJ2-1 TRBD2 TRBV28 . CASSLLLAAYNEQFF TGTGCCAGCAGTTTATTACTAGCGGCCTACAATGAGCAGTTCTTC
TRBJ1-3 . TRBV28 once CASSLAGGASGNTIYF TGTGCCAGCAGTTTGGCTGGGGGGGCCTCTGGAAACACCATATATTTT
TRBJ1-5 TRBD1 TRBV28 . CASSFRGRNQPQHF TGTGCCAGCAGTTTCAGGGGGCGAAATCAGCCCCAGCATTTT
TRBJ2-7 . TRBV5-6 . CASSRPQTASSYEQYF TGTGCCAGCAGCCGACCCCAGACAGCTTCTTCCTACGAGCAGTACTTC
TRBJ1-2 TRBD1 TRBV2 few CASRSRDRGGYGYTF TGTGCCAGCAGATCCCGGGACAGGGGTGGCTATGGCTACACCTTC
TRBJ2-1 TRBD1 TRBV7-2 . CASSLVAAPRQGDNEQFF TGTGCCAGCAGCTTAGTTGCTGCACCCCGACAGGGGGACAATGAGCAGTTCTTC
TRBJ2-1 TRBD2 TRBV4-3 . CASSQRLAGNNEQFF TGCGCCAGCAGCCAACGACTAGCGGGAAACAATGAGCAGTTCTTC
TRBJ1-1 TRBD1 TRBV7-2 . CASSSPGQLVNTEAFF TGTGCCAGCAGCTCTCCGGGACAGCTAGTGAACACTGAAGCTTTCTTT